This T cell receptor beta chain was identified during a study of T cells after yellow fever vaccination (dated by TCRdb to the late 2010s). In the study overall: The SMART-Seq v4 Ultra Low Input RNA kit was used to prepare libraries from fractions with low cell numbers. Bulk PBMC replicates and cell subsets were isolated from blood drawn at multiple timepoints before and after both primary and secondary immunization. Two healthy male donors, one aged 18 to 30 and one aged 30 to 39 years, made up the cohort. To follow T-cell clones before and after primary and booster YFV17D yellow fever vaccination, bulk TCR alpha and beta repertoires were sequenced over time. What the work shows at the level of the full study, not this receptor alone: Because the study included only two donors, the extent to which the findings can be generalized is limited. A small fraction of clonotypes appeared in both the CD4 and CD8 compartments, likely as a result of convergent recombination. After the booster, most clones that had expanded after primary vaccination were detected again (around 95% of CD4 and over 75% of CD8), suggesting broad maintenance of memory. Computational filtering was required because FACS-sorted repertoires could contain abundant contaminating clonotypes from the bulk population. Compared with the primary T-cell response, the secondary T-cell response was weaker but faster, peaking on day 5 rather than day 15.

Its CDR3 holds 16 amino acids, cysteine through phenylalanine. Only the CDR3 part of the read is kept: 48 bases, read in frame from the first base. The germline V gene specifies LGHNA as CDR1 and YNFKEQ as CDR2. Germline trimming: 4 bases from V, 7 bases from J; junction bases outside gene matches: 12. The treatment or condition tag for this specimen amounts to: live attenuated yellow fever vaccine strain. A standard Ficoll-Paque protocol was used to isolate PBMCs from peripheral blood. CD4 and CD8 T-cell fractions were isolated with Dynabeads CD4 and CD8 positive selection kits. RNA was extracted with TriZol from bulk PBMCs, CD4 and CD8 fractions, and dextramer-positive and dextramer-negative fractions. Reads for this sample came from an Illumina NovaSeq 6000. TCR cDNA was made using 5'RACE template switching, a step that added a universal primer site and unique molecular identifiers. cDNA synthesis was primed from both the TCR alpha and TCR beta constant segments. Libraries were amplified in two PCR steps, with sample barcodes and sequencing adapters added in the second step. Sequencing of libraries was done on Illumina HiSeq 2500 (2x100 bp) or NovaSeq (2x150 bp). In the authors' own workflow: Reads were demultiplexed and collapsed into UMI consensus sequences with MIGEC, and V(D)J alignment was performed with MiXCR. Vaccine-responding clonotypes were defined with edgeR using replicate PBMC samples, requiring FDR below 0.01 and a log2 fold change above 5 up to day 15. Each bulk clonotype was labeled CD4 or CD8 based on which sequenced repertoire, CD4 or CD8, contained the clonotype at higher abundance. TCRdb itself trimmed the public reads at Q25 with fastp, ran MiXCR and retained productive beta chains. Rows with one shared CDR3 protein collapse into an entry with the most common genes and DNA. The V and J calls shown here were made by TCRdb, not taken from the authors' results. The sample data list some 160,000 distinct CDR3 sequences, and around 8.5% of these were observed just once. The top ten clones comprise roughly a third of the sample.

For this clonotype: Its cognate antigen has yet to be identified. Qualities for individual bases were not recorded, and no much larger clone is one base off.

This TCR came from a man aged 18 to 35 who received the YFV17D yellow fever vaccine. The chain was built from TRBV4-2 and TRBJ2-2, with 7 junctional bases fitting TRBD2. The sequences come from CD8+ T cells sorted from PBMCs, collected 45 days after the yellow fever booster vaccination. The CDR3 region reads CASSLRDYPSGGELFF. The DNA reads as follows: TGTGCCAGCAGCCTCCGGGACTACCCTTCGGGCGGGGAGCTGTTTTTT.